Sequencing of this T cell receptor beta chain was carried out in a study of blood T cell repertoires in COVID-19. Study-wide context: COVID-19 samples collected from the United States, Italy and Spain covered acute and convalescent phases. PBMCs, B-cell-depleted T cells, or T cells were the source of the cDNA or gDNA that made up the material.

This CDR3 has 19 amino acids. V lost 0 bases to trimming and J lost 2 bases, with 20 bases between them. CDR1 and CDR2 from the germline V gene are SQVTM and ANQGSEA. As processed by the authors: The assay estimated nucleated cells by amplifying reference gene primers. Repertoires were generated with immunoSEQ multiplex PCR, while TCRdb's copy carries only in-frame clones and drops some. V, J and clone size are taken as reported in that table, and D and trimming were inferred from the DNA itself. Of 99,000 or so clones in the sample, approximately 88% are singletons; the top ten hold 5% to 6.5%. The source material was peripheral blood. This chain links TRBV29-1 with TRBJ2-6; the D gene is possibly TRBD2 (5 bases). This receptor was taken from a human donor in a cohort sampled during active COVID-19. The CDR3 region is CSVEDSVNVQAAGANVLTF. The CDR3 DNA reads TGCAGCGTTGAAGATAGCGTAAATGTGCAGGCTGCTGGGGCCAACGTCCTGACTTTC. The entire variable domain, with the rest obtained from reference TRBV29-1 and TRBJ2-6, is as follows: SAVISQKPSRDICQRGTSLTIQCQVDSQVTMMFWYRQQPGQSLTLIATANQGSEATYESGFVIDKFPISRPNLTFSTLTVSNMSPEDSSIYLCSVEDSVNVQAAGANVLTFGAGSRLTVL.